The text below deals with one T cell receptor (beta chain). Its antigen is as yet unknown. The source of the sample is a study of cytomegalovirus exposure and HLA in healthy donors. Looking at the study overall: When 398 donors were genotyped, around 77% of them were found to fall in the Caucasian-associated ancestry cluster.

Study conclusions and caveats: One cluster of highly shared sequence variants probably arose as a sequencing artifact. There were reportedly fewer N-insertions in an Asian-associated ancestry cluster than the roughly 700-donor mean, in a later analysis.

The PCR employed 60 Vbeta primers together with 13 Jbeta primers. TCRdb's table, derived via immunoSEQ multiplex PCR, lists solely in-frame clones and lacks some. The sample lists roughly 130,000 clones; 74% were seen once. Germline CDR1 SGHAT, CDR2 FQNNGV. V was pared by 5 bases and J by 2 bases, with 13 bases between. There are 14 residues in the CDR3. Material for sequencing was PBMCs. This chain connects TRBV11-2 to TRBJ2-7, with a tentative D call TRBD1 (5 bases). The origin of this receptor is a woman in her forties or fifties in good health and CMV-seropositive. This CDR3 is CASSPRPTAYEQYF. In nucleotides, the CDR3 is TGTGCCAGCAGCCCTAGGCCGACAGCCTACGAGCAGTACTTC.